Sequencing of this T cell receptor beta chain was carried out in a study of T-cell reconstitution after alpha-beta-depleted transplantation in children. Findings and caveats of the study: A year had passed since transplant, and T-cell counts and diversity by then came mostly from newly produced T cells. Where some patients showed high TCRbeta diversity at day 60, it came from recipient T cells and thymic progenitors that had survived. Approximately two months post-transplant, alpha-beta T cells reportedly originated from several hundred expanded graft clones.

Researchers prepared the TCRbeta library using unique molecular identifiers, the study reports. TCRdb re-called the PCR reads through MiXCR, storing one row per CDR3 protein. The sample has 490,000 or so distinct CDR3 sequences; about 10% are singletons. This CDR3 region has 15 residues. Unmatched junction bases numbered 3, after V lost 5 bases and J lost 1 base. The germline gives CDR1 MGHDK, CDR2 SYGVNS. This clonotype was counted many times. Its antigen is not known. The chain is built from TRBV25-1 and TRBJ2-2; 8 positions agree with TRBD1. Sequences were derived from PBMCs, sampled before TCRalphabeta/CD19-depleted stem cell transplant. This clonotype originated in a child aged 2 to 10 with inherited bone marrow failure, due to receive a stem cell transplant. CDR3 protein: CASSSGTGNTGELFF. CDR3 sequence (DNA): TGTGCCAGCAGTTCCGGGACAGGGAACACCGGGGAGCTGTTTTTT.